What follows are 3 T cell receptor beta chains derived from one specimen sequenced in a study of blood T cell repertoires in COVID-19. This table comes from immunoSEQ multiplex PCR, and its TCRdb copy is limited to in-frame clones, with some not included. The table has roughly 150,000 clones, approximately 81% seen once; the top ten hold roughly 10%. Specimen: peripheral blood. All receptors come from a woman older than 75 with active or convalescent COVID-19.

The gene calls are TRBV5-1 and TRBJ1-2, with TRBD1 matching over 8 bases. The V gene end was trimmed by 2 bases and the J gene end by 6 bases; junction bases not matched to a gene: 6. The CDR3 totals 14 residues. Germline CDR1 reads SGHRS; CDR2 reads YFSETQ. The DNA for the CDR3 is TGCGCCAGCAGCTTAGGACAGGGCGGGAATGGCTACACCTTC. Translated: CASSLGQGGNGYTF.

The chain has TRBV6-9 and TRBJ2-1; TRBD2 aligns across 11 bases. J was trimmed by 2 bases and V by 2 bases; bases with no gene match: 2. Looked up from germline, CDR1 is MNHGY and CDR2 is SVAAGI. CDR3 size: 16 residues. CDR3 DNA: TGTGCCAGCAGTTATGCTAGCGGGAGGCCCTACAATGAGCAGTTCTTC. Protein: CASSYASGRPYNEQFF.

This clone was recorded a few times. The identical CDR3 is also encoded by other nucleotide sequences in the sample. The genes are TRBV28 and TRBJ1-3; the match to TRBD1 covers 8 bases. The ends lost 4 bases at V and 0 bases at J; junction bases unmatched: 2. Per germline, CDR1 MDHEN and CDR2 SYDVKM. The CDR3 covers 15 residues. The CDR3 spells CASSYDRGSGNTIYF. CDR3 DNA sequence: TGTGCCAGCAGTTACGACAGGGGCTCTGGAAACACCATATATTTT.